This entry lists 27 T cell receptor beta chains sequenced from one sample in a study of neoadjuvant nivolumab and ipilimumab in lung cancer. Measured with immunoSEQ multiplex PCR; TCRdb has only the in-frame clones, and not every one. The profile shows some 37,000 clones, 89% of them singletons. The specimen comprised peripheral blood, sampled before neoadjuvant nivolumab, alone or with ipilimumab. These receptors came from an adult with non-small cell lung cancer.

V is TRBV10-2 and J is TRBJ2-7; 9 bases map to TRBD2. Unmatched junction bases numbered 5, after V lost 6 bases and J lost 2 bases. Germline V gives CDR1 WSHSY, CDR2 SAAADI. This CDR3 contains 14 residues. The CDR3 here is CASSPTSGTYEQYF. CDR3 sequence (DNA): TGCGCCAGCAGCCCGACTAGCGGAACCTACGAGCAGTACTTC.

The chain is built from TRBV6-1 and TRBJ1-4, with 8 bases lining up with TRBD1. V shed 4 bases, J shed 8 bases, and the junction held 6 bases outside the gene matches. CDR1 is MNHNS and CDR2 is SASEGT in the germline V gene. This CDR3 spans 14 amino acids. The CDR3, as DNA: TGTGCCAGCAGTGGAGCAGGGGGCATGGAAAAACTGTTTTTT. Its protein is CASSGAGGMEKLFF.

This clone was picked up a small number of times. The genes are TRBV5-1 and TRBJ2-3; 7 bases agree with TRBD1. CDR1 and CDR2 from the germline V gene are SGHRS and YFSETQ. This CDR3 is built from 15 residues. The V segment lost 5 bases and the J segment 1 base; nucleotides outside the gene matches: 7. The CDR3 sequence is CASSFSGGGTDTQYF. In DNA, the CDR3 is TGCGCCAGCAGTTTCTCAGGGGGTGGCACAGATACGCAGTATTTT. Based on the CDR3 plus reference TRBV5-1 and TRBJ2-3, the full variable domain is KAGVTQTPRYLIKTRGQQVTLSCSPISGHRSVSWYQQTPGQGLQFLFEYFSETQRNKGNFPGRFSGRQFSNSRSEMNVSTLELGDSALYLCASSFSGGGTDTQYFGPGTRLTVL.

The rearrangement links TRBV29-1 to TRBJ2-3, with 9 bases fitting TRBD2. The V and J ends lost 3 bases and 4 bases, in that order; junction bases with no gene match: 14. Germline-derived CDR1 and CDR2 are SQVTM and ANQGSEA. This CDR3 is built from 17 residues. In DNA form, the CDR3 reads TGCAGCGTTGATATAGGAGTGCGGGAGGGCCGGGCAGATACGCAGTATTTT. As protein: CSVDIGVREGRADTQYF.

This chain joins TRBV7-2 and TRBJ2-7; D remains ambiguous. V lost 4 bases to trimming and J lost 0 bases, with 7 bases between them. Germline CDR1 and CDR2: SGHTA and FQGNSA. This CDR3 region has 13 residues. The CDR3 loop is CASSSYVSYEQYF. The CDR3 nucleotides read TGTGCCAGCAGCTCGTATGTCTCCTACGAGCAGTACTTC.

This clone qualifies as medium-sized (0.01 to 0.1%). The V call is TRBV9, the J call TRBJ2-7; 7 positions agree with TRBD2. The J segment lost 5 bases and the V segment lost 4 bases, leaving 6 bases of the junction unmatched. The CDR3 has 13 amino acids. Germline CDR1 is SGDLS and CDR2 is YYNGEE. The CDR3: CASSSRGRDEQYF. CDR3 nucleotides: TGTGCCAGCAGCTCCCGGGGGAGGGACGAGCAGTACTTC.

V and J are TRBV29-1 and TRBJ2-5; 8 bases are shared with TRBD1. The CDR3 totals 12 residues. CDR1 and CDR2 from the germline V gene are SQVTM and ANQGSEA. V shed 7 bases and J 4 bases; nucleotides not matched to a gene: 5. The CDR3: CSAMTGVETQYF. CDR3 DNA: TGCAGCGCAATGACAGGGGTAGAGACCCAGTACTTC.

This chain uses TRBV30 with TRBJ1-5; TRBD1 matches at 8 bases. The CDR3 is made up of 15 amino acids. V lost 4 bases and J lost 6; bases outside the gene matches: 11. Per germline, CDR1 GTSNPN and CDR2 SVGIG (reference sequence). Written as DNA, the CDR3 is TGTGCCTGGACACAGCCTGGACAGGGTGGTCAGCCCCAGCATTTT. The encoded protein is CAWTQPGQGGQPQHF.

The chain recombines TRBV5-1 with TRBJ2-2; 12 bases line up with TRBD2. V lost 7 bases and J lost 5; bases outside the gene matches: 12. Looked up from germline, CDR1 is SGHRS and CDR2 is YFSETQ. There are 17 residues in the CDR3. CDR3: CASDREPGLAGTGELFF. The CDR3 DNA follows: TGCGCCAGCGATCGGGAGCCTGGACTAGCGGGAACCGGGGAGCTGTTTTTT.

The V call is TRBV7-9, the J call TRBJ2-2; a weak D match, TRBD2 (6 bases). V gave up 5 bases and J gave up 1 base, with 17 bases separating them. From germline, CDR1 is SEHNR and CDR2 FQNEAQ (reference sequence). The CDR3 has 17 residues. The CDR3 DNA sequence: TGTGCCAGCAGCCCGGGGCGGGGCTCGGTGAACACCGGGGAGCTGTTTTTT. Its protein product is CASSPGRGSVNTGELFF.

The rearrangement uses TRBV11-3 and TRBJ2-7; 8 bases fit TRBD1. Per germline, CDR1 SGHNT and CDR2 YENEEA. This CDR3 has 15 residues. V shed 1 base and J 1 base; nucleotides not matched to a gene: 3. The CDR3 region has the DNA TGTGCCAGCAGCTTAGGAGGGACAGGATCCTACGAGCAGTACTTC. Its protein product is CASSLGGTGSYEQYF.

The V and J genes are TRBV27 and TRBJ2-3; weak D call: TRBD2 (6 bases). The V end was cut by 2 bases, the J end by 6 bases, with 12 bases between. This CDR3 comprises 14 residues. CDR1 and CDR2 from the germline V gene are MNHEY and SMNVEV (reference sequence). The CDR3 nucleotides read TGTGCCAGCAGTTTAACCTGGCTAGCGGATACGCAGTATTTT. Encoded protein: CASSLTWLADTQYF.

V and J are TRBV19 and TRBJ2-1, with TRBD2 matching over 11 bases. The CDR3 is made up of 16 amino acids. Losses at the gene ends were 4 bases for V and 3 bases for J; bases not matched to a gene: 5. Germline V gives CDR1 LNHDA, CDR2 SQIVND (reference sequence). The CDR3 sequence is CASSTHLAGGYNEQFF. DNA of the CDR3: TGTGCCAGTAGTACCCACCTAGCGGGAGGCTACAATGAGCAGTTCTTC.

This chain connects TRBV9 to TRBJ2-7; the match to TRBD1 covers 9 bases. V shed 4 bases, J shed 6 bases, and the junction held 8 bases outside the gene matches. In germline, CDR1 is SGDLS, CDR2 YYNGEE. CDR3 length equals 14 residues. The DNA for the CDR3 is TGTGCCAGCAGCCTGGGGGACAGGGTCGGCGAGCAGTACTTC. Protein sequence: CASSLGDRVGEQYF.

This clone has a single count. The CDR3 sequence is CASSDSKREINEQFF. Written as DNA, the CDR3 is TGTGCCAGCAGTGACTCCAAGCGGGAGATAAATGAGCAGTTCTTC. The V call is TRBV6-4, the J call TRBJ2-1, with TRBD2 identical over 8 bases. The CDR3 loop spans 15 amino acids. V shed 0 bases, J shed 7 bases, and the junction held 5 bases outside the gene matches. The germline V gene has CDR1 MRHNA and CDR2 SNTAGT.

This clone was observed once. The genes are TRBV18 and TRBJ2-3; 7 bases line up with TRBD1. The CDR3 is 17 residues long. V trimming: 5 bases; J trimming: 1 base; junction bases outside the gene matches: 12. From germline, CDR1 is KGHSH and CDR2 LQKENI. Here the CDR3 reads CASSALRGQVGTDTQYF. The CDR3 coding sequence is TGTGCCAGCTCAGCCCTGAGGGGGCAGGTTGGCACAGATACGCAGTATTTT.

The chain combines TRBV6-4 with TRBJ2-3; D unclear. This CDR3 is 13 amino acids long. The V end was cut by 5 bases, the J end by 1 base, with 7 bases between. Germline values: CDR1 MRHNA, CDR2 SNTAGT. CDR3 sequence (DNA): TGTGCCAGCAGTATCGGCGGCACAGATACGCAGTATTTT. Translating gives CASSIGGTDTQYF.

CDR3: CASSLYGTGTNEKLFF. The CDR3 DNA reads TGCGCCAGCAGCCTTTACGGGACAGGGACGAATGAAAAACTGTTTTTT. The chain carries TRBV4-3 and TRBJ1-4, with 9 bases fitting TRBD1. V shed 4 bases and J 5 bases; nucleotides not matched to a gene: 8. This CDR3 region has 16 residues. The germline gives CDR1 LGHNA, CDR2 YSLEER.

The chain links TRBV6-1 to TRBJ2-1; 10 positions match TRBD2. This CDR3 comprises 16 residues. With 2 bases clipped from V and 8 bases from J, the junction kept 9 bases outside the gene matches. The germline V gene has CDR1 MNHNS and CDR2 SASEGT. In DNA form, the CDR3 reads TGTGCCAGCAGTGAATGGCGGCTAGCGGGAGCCGATGAGCAGTTCTTC. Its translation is CASSEWRLAGADEQFF.

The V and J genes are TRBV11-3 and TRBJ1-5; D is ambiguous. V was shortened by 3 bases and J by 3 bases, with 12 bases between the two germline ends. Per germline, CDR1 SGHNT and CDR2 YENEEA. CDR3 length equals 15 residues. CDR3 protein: CASSFARFSNQPQHF. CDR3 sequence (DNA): TGTGCCAGCAGCTTTGCCCGGTTTTCCAATCAGCCCCAGCATTTT.

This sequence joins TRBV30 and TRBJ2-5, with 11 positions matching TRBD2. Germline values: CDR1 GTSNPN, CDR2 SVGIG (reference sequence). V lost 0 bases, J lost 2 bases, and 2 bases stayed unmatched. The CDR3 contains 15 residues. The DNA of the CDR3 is TGTGCCTGGAGTGTTTTAGCGGGAGGGCAAGAGACCCAGTACTTC. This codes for CAWSVLAGGQETQYF.

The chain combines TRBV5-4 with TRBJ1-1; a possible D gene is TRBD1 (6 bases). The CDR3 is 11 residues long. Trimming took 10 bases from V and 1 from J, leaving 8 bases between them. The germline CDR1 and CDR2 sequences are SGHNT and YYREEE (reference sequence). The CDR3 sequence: CALTGNTEAFF. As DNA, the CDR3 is TGTGCCCTGACAGGGAACACTGAAGCTTTCTTT.

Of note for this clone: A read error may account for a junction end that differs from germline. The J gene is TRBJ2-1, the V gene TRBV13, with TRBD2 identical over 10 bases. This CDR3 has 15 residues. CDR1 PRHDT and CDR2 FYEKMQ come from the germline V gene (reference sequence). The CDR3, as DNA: TGTGCCAGCAGCTTAGTTCTAGCGGGGGACAATGAACAGTTCTTC. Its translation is CASSLVLAGDNEQFF. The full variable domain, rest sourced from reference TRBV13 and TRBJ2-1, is AAGVIQSPRHLIKEKRETATLKCYPIPRHDTVYWYQQGPGQDPQFLISFYEKMQSDKGSIPDRFSAQQFSDYHSELNMSSLELGDSALYFCASSLVLAGDNEQFFGPGTRLTVL.

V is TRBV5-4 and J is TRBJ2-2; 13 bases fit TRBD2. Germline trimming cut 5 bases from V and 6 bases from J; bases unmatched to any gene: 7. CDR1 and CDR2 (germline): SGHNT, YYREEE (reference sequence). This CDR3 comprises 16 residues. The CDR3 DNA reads TGTGCCAGCAGTTCGGGGACTAGCGGGATATCCGGGGAGCTGTTTTTT. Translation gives CASSSGTSGISGELFF.

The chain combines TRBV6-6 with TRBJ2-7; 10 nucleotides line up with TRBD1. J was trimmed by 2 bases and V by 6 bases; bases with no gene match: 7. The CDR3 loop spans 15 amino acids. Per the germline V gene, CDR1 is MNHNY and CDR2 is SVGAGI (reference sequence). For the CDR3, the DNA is TGTGCCAGCAGGCTGTGGGACAGGGGCCCCTACGAGCAGTACTTC. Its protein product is CASRLWDRGPYEQYF.

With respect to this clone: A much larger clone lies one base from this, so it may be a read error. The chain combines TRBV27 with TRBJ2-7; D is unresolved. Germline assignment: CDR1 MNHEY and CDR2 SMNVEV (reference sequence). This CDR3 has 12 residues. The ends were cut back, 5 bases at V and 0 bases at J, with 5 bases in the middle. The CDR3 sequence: CASSDSSYEQYF. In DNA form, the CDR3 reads TGTGCCAGCAGTGATAGCTCCTACGAGCAGTACTTC.

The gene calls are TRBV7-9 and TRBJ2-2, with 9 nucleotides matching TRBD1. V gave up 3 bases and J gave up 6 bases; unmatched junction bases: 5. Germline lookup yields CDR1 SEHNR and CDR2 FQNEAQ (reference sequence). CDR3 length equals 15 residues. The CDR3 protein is CASSFLQGASGELFF. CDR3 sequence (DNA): TGTGCCAGCAGCTTTCTACAGGGGGCCTCCGGGGAGCTGTTTTTT.